The clone carrying this T cell receptor (beta chain) was recorded at least ten times. The sample originates from a study of CD8 T cells in ankylosing spondylitis. The V and J ends lost 7 bases and 1 base respectively, with 13 bases between them. The CDR3 runs 14 residues. TCRdb re-called the 5' RACE reads through MiXCR, storing one row per CDR3 protein. Of 220,000 or so distinct CDR3 sequences in the sample, 10% were seen once. This chain links TRBV12-3 or TRBV12-4 with TRBJ1-1; unclear D gene. Sequencing was performed on blood, either unsorted or a sorted T cell fraction (not recorded which). The receptor's source is a male donor with ankylosing spondylitis or in good health (not recorded which). The CDR3 region is CASMQRMGNTEAFF. CDR3 coding DNA: TGTGCCAGCATGCAAAGGATGGGGAACACTGAAGCTTTCTTT.